This T cell receptor (beta chain) was sequenced during a study of cytotoxic CD8 clonotypes in ibrutinib-treated CLL. Study-wide points: The study found baseline clonality above age-matched healthy donors, tracking circulating CD8+ T-cell counts.

This clone was picked up one time. The antigen is undetermined. Profiled with immunoSEQ multiplex PCR; TCRdb holds only in-frame clones, not every one. The table includes around 33,000 clones, almost 70% detected once. The CDR3 extends over 17 amino acids. This sequence originates from a human donor with chronic lymphocytic leukemia. Specimen: PBMCs, collected before ibrutinib treatment. The genes are TRBV21-1 and TRBJ2-2; the listed D gene, TRBD2, was not tested against the DNA. TRBV21-1 constitutes a pseudogene. CDR3 sequence: CASTAGGFDPITGELFF. Here the CDR3 DNA reads TGTGCCAGCACCGCCGGAGGGTTCGATCCGATCACCGGGGAGCTGTTTTTT.